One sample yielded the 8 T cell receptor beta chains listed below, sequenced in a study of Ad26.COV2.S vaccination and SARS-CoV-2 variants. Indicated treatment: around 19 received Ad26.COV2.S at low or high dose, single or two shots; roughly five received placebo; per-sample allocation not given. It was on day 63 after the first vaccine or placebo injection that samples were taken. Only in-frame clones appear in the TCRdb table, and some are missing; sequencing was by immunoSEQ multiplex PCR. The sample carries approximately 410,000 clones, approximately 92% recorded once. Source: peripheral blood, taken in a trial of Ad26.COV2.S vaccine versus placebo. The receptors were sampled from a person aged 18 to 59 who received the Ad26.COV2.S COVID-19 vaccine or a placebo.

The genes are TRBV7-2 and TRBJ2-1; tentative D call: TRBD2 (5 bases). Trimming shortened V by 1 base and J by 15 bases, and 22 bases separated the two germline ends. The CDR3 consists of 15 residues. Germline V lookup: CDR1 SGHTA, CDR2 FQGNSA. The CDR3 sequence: CASSLGDAVGKRAFF. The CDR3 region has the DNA TGTGCCAGCAGCTTAGGTGATGCGGTCGGGAAAAGAGCGTTCTTC.

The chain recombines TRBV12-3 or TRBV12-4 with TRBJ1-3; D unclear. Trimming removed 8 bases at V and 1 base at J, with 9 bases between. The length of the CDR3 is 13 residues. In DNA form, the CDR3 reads TGTGCCAGCGACACTGCATCTGGAAACACCATATATTTT. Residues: CASDTASGNTIYF.

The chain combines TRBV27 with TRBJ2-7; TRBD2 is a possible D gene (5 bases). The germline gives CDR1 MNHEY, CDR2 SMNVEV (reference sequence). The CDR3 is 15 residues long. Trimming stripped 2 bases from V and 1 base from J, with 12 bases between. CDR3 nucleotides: TGTGCCAGCAGTTTAAGAGGGATCGGGTCCTACGAGCAGTACTTC. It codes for CASSLRGIGSYEQYF.

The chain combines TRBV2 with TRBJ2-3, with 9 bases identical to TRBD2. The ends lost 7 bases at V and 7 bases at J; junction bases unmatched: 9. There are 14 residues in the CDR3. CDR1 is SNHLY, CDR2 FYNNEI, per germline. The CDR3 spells CASMPSGGTNTQYF. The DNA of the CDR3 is TGTGCCAGCATGCCCAGCGGGGGGACGAATACGCAGTATTTT. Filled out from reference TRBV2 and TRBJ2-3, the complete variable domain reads EPEVTQTPSHQVTQMGQEVILRCVPISNHLYFYWYRQILGQKVEFLVSFYNNEISEKSEIFDDQFSVERPDGSNFTLKIRSTKLEDSAMYFCASMPSGGTNTQYFGPGTRLTVL.

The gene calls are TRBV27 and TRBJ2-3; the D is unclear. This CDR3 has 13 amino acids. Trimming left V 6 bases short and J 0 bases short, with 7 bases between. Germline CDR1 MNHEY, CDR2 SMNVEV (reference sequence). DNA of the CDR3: TGTGCCAGCAGAACTCCTAGCACAGATACGCAGTATTTT. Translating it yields CASRTPSTDTQYF.

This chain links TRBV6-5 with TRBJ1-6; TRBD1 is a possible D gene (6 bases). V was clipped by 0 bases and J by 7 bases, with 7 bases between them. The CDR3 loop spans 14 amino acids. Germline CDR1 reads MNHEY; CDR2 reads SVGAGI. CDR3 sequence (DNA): TGTGCCAGCAGTTACTCTCAGGGGAATTCACCCCTCCACTTT. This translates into CASSYSQGNSPLHF.

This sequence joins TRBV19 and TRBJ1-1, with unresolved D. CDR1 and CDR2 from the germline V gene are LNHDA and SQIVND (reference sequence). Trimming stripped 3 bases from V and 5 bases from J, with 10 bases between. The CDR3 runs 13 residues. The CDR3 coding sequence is TGTGCCAGTAGTATGCGGGGTTTTACTGAAGCTTTCTTT. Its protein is CASSMRGFTEAFF.

CDR3 loop: CASSREPIVTEAFF. CDR3 DNA sequence: TGCGCCAGCAGTCGGGAACCCATTGTAACTGAAGCTTTCTTT. The rearrangement joins TRBV10-1 to TRBJ1-1; no firm D call. CDR3 length: 14 residues. CDR1 is WNHNN, CDR2 SYGVQD, per germline (reference sequence). V was cut by 5 bases and J by 5 bases, with 15 bases left in between.